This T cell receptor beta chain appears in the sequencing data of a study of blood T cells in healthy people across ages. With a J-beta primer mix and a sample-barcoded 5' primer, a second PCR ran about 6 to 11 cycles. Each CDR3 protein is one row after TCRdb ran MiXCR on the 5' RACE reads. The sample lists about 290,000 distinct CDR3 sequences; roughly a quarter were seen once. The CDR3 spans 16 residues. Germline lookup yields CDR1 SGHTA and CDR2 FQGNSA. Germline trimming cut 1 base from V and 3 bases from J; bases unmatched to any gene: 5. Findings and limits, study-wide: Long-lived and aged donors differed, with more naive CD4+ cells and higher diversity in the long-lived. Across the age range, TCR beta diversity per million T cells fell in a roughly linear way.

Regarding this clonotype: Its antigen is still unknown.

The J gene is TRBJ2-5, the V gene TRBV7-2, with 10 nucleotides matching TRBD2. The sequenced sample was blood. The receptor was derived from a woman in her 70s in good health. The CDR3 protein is CASSLDPSGSKETQYF. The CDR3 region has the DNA TGTGCCAGCAGCTTAGATCCTAGCGGGAGTAAAGAGACCCAGTACTTC.